This record covers a single T cell receptor (beta chain). Its antigen specificity is not known. Base qualities are missing; no much larger clone stands one base away. The sample comes from a study of blood T cell repertoires in COVID-19 (dated by TCRdb to about 2020). Background on the whole study: Samples covering the acute and convalescent phases of COVID-19 were provided by collaborators in the United States, Italy and Spain. The prospective study material was composed of cDNA or gDNA derived from T cells, B-cell-depleted T cells, or PBMCs. The dataset comprised deeply sampled blood TCRbeta repertoires from subjects exposed to, actively infected with, or recovered from COVID-19. The repertoires were made available in a free public database intended to serve as a resource for research on the immune response to SARS-CoV-2. Samples came from the ongoing ImmuneRACE study (first 160 participants) plus 1,254 subjects from 6 global collaborators. The sample metadata nearly always contained a de-identified subject ID, COVID-19 status, age in years and sex. Where HLA class I and class II types were available, the types were taken from metadata supplied by the sample provider, not from assay-based typing.

From a lookup of the germline V gene (reference sequence), CDR1 and CDR2 are LNHDA and SQIVND. The junction shows trimming of 4 bases on V and 0 bases on J, and the gene matches do not reach 7 bases of it. The CDR3, from cysteine to phenylalanine, totals 17 residues. Only the CDR3 DNA is retained, 51 bases long and in frame from the first base. One collaborating source in Seattle enrolled patients while the patients were actively infected and followed the patients over time throughout the course of disease. Collaborating institutions collected whole blood in K2EDTA tubes following their own protocols. For TCRbeta analysis, collaborator samples were shipped as frozen whole blood, as isolated PBMCs, or as DNA extracted from either sample type. TCRbeta CDR3 regions were amplified from genomic DNA by means of the immunoSEQ Assay, a bias-controlled multiplex PCR. Per the original workflow: The number of nucleated cells in each sample was estimated by amplification of reference gene primers within the assay. Sequence reads were collapsed and filtered to measure the absolute abundance of every unique TCRbeta CDR3 rearrangement. For each sample, productive Simpson clonality was calculated by taking the square root of Simpson's diversity index across productive rearrangements. Drawn from immuneACCESS, this table holds only the in-frame rearrangements with V and J called that TCRdb kept. Clones are partly lost; checked studies trace under half to an unresolved V gene and leave the rest unexplained. V and J calls and clone size are given by that table; D and trimming were obtained from the DNA. Across this sample there are approximately 300,000 clones, with more than 80% seen only once. Clones ranked in the top ten supply roughly 6% of the sample.

General study outcomes and caveats: The amount of clinical and demographic metadata varied by source and participant and was provided uncurated.

This receptor chain uses TRBV19 and TRBJ2-3; the central 10 bases match TRBD1. The sample comprised peripheral blood. The receptor's source is a woman aged 50 to 60 with COVID-19, enrolled during active disease. In nucleotides, the sequence is TGTGCCAGTAGTACCCGGACAGGGGGACCTAGCACAGATACGCAGTATTTT. This sequence encodes CASSTRTGGPSTDTQYF.